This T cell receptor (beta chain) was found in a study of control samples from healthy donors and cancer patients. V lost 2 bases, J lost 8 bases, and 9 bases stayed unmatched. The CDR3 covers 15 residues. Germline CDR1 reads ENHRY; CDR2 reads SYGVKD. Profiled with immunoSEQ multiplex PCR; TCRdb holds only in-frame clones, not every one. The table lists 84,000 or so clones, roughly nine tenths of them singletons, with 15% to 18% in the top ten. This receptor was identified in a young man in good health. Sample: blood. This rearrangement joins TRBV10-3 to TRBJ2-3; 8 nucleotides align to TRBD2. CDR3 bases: TGTGCCATCAGTGAGGTTAGCGGGGTCGATTCTACGCAGTATTTT. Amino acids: CAISEVSGVDSTQYF.